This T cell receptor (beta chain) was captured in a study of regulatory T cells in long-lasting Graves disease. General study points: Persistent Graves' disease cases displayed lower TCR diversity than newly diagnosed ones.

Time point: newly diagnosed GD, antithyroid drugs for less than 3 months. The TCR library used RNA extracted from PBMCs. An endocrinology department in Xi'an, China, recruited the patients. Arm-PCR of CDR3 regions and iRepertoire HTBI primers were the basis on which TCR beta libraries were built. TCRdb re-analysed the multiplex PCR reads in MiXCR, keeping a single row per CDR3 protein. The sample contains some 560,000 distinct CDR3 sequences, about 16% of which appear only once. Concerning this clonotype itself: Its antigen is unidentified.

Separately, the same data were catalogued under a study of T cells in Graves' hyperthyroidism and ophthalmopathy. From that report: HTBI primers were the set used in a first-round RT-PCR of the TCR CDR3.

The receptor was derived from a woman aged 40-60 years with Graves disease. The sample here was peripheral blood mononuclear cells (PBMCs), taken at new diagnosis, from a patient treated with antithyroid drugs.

DNA for the CDR3: TGCAGCGTTCAGAGCTGGGGGCTGAACACTGAAGCTTTCTTT. This codes for CSVQSWGLNTEAFF. The genes are TRBV29-1 and TRBJ1-1; a possible D gene is TRBD1 (6 bases). Germline V lookup: CDR1 SQVTM, CDR2 ANQGSEA. This CDR3 spans 14 amino acids. The V gene lost 5 bases and the J gene lost 0 bases, with 13 bases spanning the gap. Filled out from reference TRBV29-1 and TRBJ1-1, the complete variable domain reads SAVISQKPSRDICQRGTSLTIQCQVDSQVTMMFWYRQQPGQSLTLIATANQGSEATYESGFVIDKFPISRPNLTFSTLTVSNMSPEDSSIYLCSVQSWGLNTEAFFGQGTRLTVV.